These 15 T cell receptor beta chains were all obtained from the same sample, sequenced in a study of blood T cell repertoires in COVID-19. The method was immunoSEQ multiplex PCR; TCRdb's version includes in-frame clones alone and lacks a portion of them. Among under 75,000 clones listed, around 70% were seen once. The source material was peripheral blood. These receptor sequences come from a woman aged 70 to 79 with COVID-19, enrolled during active disease.

This chain connects TRBV29-1 to TRBJ1-1; 7 bases line up with TRBD1. The V and J ends lost 6 bases and 3 bases, in that order; junction bases with no gene match: 4. The CDR3 is 12 amino acids. Germline V gene sequence: CDR1 SQVTM, CDR2 ANQGSEA. The CDR3: CSVEQGYTEAFF. DNA of the CDR3: TGCAGCGTGGAACAGGGGTACACTGAAGCTTTCTTT.

V usage is TRBV7-8 and J usage is TRBJ1-3; TRBD1 matches at 9 bases. From germline, CDR1 is SGHVS and CDR2 FQNEAQ. J gave up 3 bases and V 3 bases, and 12 bases lay outside the gene matches. The CDR3 spans 18 residues. The CDR3 nucleotides are TGTGCCAGCAGCTTGGGAGGGACAGGGCATATAGGTGGAAACACCATATATTTT. It is translated as CASSLGGTGHIGGNTIYF.

The sample holds a few counts of this clone. V is TRBV14 and J is TRBJ1-1; TRBD1 might be the D (6 bases). V lost 5 bases and J 3 bases, leaving 25 bases between the germline ends. The CDR3 contains 18 residues. Germline V gives CDR1 SGHDN, CDR2 FVKESK. The CDR3 DNA reads as TGTGCCAGCAGCAAATTACCCGAACCTACAGGGTGGGACACTGAAGCTTTCTTT. Its translation is CASSKLPEPTGWDTEAFF.

In regard to this clone: A junction end diverges from the germline sequence, so it may reflect a read error. This chain joins TRBV7-7 and TRBJ2-5; D possibly corresponds to TRBD2 (6 bases). The germline gives CDR1 SSHAT, CDR2 FNYEAQ (reference sequence). The CDR3 has 15 residues. CDR3 amino acids: CASSYRLAGQETQYF. Here the CDR3 DNA reads TGTGCTAGCAGCTACCGACTGGCGGGACAAGAGACCCAGTACTTC.

This clone appeared a single time. The chain couples TRBV7-8 to TRBJ2-1; the match to TRBD2 covers 11 bases. The CDR3 sequence is 18 residues long. V gave up 1 base and J gave up 7 bases; unmatched junction bases: 12. The V gene's germline CDR1 is SGHVS and CDR2 FQNEAQ. The CDR3 protein is CASSLDRASGGRSNEQFF. The CDR3 DNA follows: TGTGCCAGCAGCTTAGATAGGGCTAGCGGGGGGCGGTCGAATGAGCAGTTCTTC.

The CDR3 nucleotides are TGCGCCAGCAGAAGTTTAATGGAAGGGGCGGACATTCAGTACTTC. Translation gives CASRSLMEGADIQYF. The rearrangement joins TRBV5-1 to TRBJ2-4; D is possibly TRBD1 (5 bases). The germline V gene has CDR1 SGHRS and CDR2 YFSETQ. CDR3 length: 15 amino acids. V was shortened by 5 bases and J by 8 bases, with 20 bases between the two germline ends.

This clone was observed a handful of times. V and J are TRBV6-5 and TRBJ2-7; 9 nucleotides agree with TRBD1. With 5 bases clipped from V and 6 bases from J, the junction kept 8 bases outside the gene matches. CDR3 size: 14 residues. Germline CDR1 and CDR2: MNHEY and SVGAGI. Here the CDR3 DNA reads TGTGCCAGCAGTACAGGACAGGGGCTGGGCGAGCAGTACGTC. It codes for CASSTGQGLGEQYV.

V usage is TRBV6-5 and J usage is TRBJ1-5; TRBD1 matches at 7 bases. The CDR3 length is 12 residues. CDR1 and CDR2 (germline): MNHEY, SVGAGI. J gave up 4 bases and V 6 bases, and 0 bases lay outside the gene matches. CDR3 protein: CASRTGNQPQHF. CDR3 sequence (DNA): TGTGCCAGCAGGACAGGGAATCAGCCCCAGCATTTT.

This clone was counted a few times. The rearrangement links TRBV9 to TRBJ2-7; TRBD1 agrees at 9 bases. With V trimmed by 0 bases and J by 7 bases, 11 bases remained unmatched. The length of the CDR3 is 16 residues. The germline gives CDR1 SGDLS, CDR2 YYNGEE. CDR3 sequence reads: CASSVVGGTGMEEQYF. The CDR3 DNA sequence: TGTGCCAGCAGCGTAGTAGGGGGGACAGGGATGGAGGAGCAGTACTTC.

The chain employs TRBV6-5 and TRBJ2-7; TRBD1 might be the D (5 bases). Germline V lookup: CDR1 MNHEY, CDR2 SVGAGI. V lost 4 bases, J lost 4 bases, and 14 bases lay in between. The CDR3 totals 14 residues. The CDR3 DNA is TGTGCCAGCAGTTCGAACGACAGACCGTACGAGCAGTACGTC. Translated: CASSSNDRPYEQYV.

V usage is TRBV10-3 and J usage is TRBJ2-7, with D possibly TRBD2 on 5 matching bases. Germline V lookup: CDR1 ENHRY, CDR2 SYGVKD. The germline V and J ends were trimmed by 5 bases and 4 bases, with 12 bases remaining between them. The CDR3 loop spans 13 amino acids. The CDR3 DNA reads as TGTGCCATCAGTCCCGCGACGGGGTACGAGCAGTACTTC. This translates into CAISPATGYEQYF.

This CDR3 reads CASSLVTSGAKETQYF. The DNA of the CDR3 is TGTGCCAGCAGTCTCGTAACTAGCGGAGCTAAAGAGACCCAGTACTTC. The J gene is TRBJ2-5, the V gene TRBV3-1 (or the pseudogene TRBV3-2); 8 bases map to TRBD2. With 6 bases clipped from V and 3 bases from J, the junction kept 12 bases outside the gene matches. Germline loops: CDR1 LGHDT, CDR2 YNNKEL (reference sequence). This CDR3 spans 16 amino acids.

The chain combines TRBV18 with TRBJ1-1; a possible D gene is TRBD1 (5 bases). Trimming shortened V by 6 bases and J by 5 bases, and 16 bases separated the two germline ends. There are 14 residues in the CDR3. Per germline, CDR1 KGHSH and CDR2 LQKENI. The CDR3 loop is CASSTRQGVTEAFF. CDR3 bases: TGTGCCAGCTCCACTCGGCAGGGTGTGACTGAAGCTTTCTTT.

This clone was seen a single time. The chain combines TRBV7-9 with TRBJ1-3, with TRBD1 identical over 9 bases. Germline V gives CDR1 SEHNR, CDR2 FQNEAQ (reference sequence). The CDR3 has 15 amino acids. V gave up 1 base and J gave up 4 bases; unmatched junction bases: 2. CDR3 loop: CASSLVTGGGNTIYF. DNA of the CDR3: TGTGCCAGCAGCTTAGTTACAGGGGGCGGAAACACCATATATTTT.

This chain links TRBV19 with TRBJ1-3, with 12 bases fitting TRBD1. The germline V gene encodes CDR1 LNHDA and CDR2 SQIVND (reference sequence). The CDR3 totals 16 residues. The V and J ends lost 4 bases and 0 bases, in that order; junction bases with no gene match: 1. Written as DNA, the CDR3 is TGTGCCAGTAGTAGGGACAGGGGGCTCTCTGGAAACACCATATATTTT. Protein product: CASSRDRGLSGNTIYF.